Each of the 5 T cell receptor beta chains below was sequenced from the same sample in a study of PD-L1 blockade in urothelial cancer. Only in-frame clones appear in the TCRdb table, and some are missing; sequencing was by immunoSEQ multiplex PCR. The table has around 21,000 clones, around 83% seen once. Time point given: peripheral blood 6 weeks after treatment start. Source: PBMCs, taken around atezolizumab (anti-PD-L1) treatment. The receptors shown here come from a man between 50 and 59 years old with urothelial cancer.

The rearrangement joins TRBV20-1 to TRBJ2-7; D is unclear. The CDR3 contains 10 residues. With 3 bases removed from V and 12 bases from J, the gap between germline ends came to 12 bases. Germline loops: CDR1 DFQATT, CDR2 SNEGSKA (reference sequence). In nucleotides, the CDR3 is TGCAGTGCTAGTTCAGTACCGAGGTACGTC. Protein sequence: CSASSVPRYV.

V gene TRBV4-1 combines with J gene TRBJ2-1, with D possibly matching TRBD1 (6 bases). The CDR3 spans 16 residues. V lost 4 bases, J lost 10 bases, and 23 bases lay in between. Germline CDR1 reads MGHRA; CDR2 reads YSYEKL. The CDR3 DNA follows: TGCGCCAGCAGCCGTTCCACCCCACAGGGTCCTGGGGAGCAGTTCTTC. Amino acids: CASSRSTPQGPGEQFF.

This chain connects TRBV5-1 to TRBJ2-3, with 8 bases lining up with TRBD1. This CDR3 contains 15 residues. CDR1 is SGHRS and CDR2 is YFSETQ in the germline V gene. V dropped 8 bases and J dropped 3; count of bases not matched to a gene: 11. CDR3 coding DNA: TGCGCCAGTACCTCGGGACAGGTTGCGACAGATACGCAGTATTTT. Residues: CASTSGQVATDTQYF.

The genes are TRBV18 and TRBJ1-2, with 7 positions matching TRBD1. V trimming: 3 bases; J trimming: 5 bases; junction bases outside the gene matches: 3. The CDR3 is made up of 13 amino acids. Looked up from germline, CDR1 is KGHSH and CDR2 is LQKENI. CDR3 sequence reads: CASSPGQEYGYTF. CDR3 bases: TGTGCCAGCTCACCCGGACAGGAGTATGGCTACACCTTC.

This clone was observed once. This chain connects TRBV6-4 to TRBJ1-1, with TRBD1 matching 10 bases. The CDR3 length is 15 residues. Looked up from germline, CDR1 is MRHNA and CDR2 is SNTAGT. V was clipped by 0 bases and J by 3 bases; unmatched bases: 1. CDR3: CASSDSGQGYTEAFF. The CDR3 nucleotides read TGTGCCAGCAGTGACTCGGGACAGGGGTACACTGAAGCTTTCTTT.